The text below deals with one TCR beta chain. What it binds is unknown. This sample is part of a study of cytomegalovirus exposure and HLA in healthy donors. Study overall: Earlier, roughly 180 million T cells were analyzed, and around 100 million unique TCR beta sequences were found among them. Study-level points and caveats: Productive status was seen about 90% or about 30% of the time for most TCR beta V segments in an earlier analysis. As a later analysis revealed, the rate of TCR association differed by HLA locus, with DRB1 most and HLA-C fewest.

Both 60 Vbeta primers and 13 Jbeta primers went into the PCR. Authors' analysis steps: Some 11 million shared chains were among the approximately 87 million unique TCR beta chains that a later analysis counted. TCRdb's table, derived via immunoSEQ multiplex PCR, lists solely in-frame clones and lacks some. That table supplies the V and J calls and clone size; D and trimming were determined from the DNA. The sample has about 190,000 clones; 70% to 90% are singletons. The CDR3 extends over 15 amino acids. Germline values: CDR1 MDHEN, CDR2 SYDVKM. V lost 6 bases to trimming and J lost 4 bases; unmatched junction nucleotides: 7.

J is TRBJ2-2 and V is TRBV28, with 8 nucleotides matching TRBD1. The source of this sequence is a woman under 40 in good health and CMV-seronegative. The source material was PBMCs. CDR3: CASSSTGEFTGELFF. The CDR3 DNA sequence: TGTGCCAGCAGCTCGACAGGGGAGTTCACCGGGGAGCTGTTTTTT.